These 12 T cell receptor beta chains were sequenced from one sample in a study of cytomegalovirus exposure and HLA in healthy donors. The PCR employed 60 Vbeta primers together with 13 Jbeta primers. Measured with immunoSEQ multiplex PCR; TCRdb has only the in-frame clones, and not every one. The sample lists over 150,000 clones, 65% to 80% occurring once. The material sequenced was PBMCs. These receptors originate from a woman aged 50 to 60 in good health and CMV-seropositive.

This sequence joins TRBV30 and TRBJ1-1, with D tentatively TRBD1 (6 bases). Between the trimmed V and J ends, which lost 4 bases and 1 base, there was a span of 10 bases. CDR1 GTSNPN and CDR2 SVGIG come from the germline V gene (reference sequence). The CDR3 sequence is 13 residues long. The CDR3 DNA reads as TGTGCCTGGATCAGGGGTTGGAACACTGAAGCTTTCTTT. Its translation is CAWIRGWNTEAFF. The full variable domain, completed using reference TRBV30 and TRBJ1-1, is SQTIHQWPATLVQPVGSPLSLECTVEGTSNPNLYWYRQAAGRGLQLLFYSVGIGQISSEVPQNLSASRPQDRQFILSSKKLLLSDSGFYLCAWIRGWNTEAFFGQGTRLTVV.

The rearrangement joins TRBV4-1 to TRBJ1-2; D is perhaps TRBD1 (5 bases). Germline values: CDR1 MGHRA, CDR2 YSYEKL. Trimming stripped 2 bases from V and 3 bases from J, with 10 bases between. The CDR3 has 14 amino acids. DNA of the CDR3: TGCGCCAGCAGCCAATTAGGCAGGGACTATGGCTACACCTTC. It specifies CASSQLGRDYGYTF.

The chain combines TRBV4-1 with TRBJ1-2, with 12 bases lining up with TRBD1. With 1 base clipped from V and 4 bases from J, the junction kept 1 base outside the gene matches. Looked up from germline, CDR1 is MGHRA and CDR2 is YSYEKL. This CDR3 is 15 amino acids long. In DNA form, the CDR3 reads TGCGCCAGCAGCCAAGCGGGACAGGGGGCCTATGGCTACACCTTC. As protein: CASSQAGQGAYGYTF.

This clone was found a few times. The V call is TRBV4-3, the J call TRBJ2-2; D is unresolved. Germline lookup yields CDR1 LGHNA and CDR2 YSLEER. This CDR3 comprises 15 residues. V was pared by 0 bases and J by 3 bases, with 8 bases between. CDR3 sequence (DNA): TGCGCCAGCAGCCAAGATCAGGCGTACACCGGGGAGCTGTTTTTT. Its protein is CASSQDQAYTGELFF.

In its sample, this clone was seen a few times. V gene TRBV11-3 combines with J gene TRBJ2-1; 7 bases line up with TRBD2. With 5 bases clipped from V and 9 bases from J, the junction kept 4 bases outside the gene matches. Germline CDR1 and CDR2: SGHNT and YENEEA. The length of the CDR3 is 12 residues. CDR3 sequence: CASSATSIEQFF. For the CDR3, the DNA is TGTGCCAGCAGCGCGACTAGCATTGAGCAGTTCTTC.

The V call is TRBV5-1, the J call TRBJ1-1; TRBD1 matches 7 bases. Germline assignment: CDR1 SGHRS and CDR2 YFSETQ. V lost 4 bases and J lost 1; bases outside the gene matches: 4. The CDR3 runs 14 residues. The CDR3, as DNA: TGCGCCAGCAGCCTCCGGACAGGGAACACTGAAGCTTTCTTT. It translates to CASSLRTGNTEAFF.

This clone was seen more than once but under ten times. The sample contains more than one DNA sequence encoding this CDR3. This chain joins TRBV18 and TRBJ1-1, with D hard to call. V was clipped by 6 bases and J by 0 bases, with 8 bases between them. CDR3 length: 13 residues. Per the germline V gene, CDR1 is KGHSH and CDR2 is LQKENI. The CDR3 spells CASSPQVNTEAFF. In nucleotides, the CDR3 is TGTGCCAGCTCGCCGCAGGTGAACACTGAAGCTTTCTTT.

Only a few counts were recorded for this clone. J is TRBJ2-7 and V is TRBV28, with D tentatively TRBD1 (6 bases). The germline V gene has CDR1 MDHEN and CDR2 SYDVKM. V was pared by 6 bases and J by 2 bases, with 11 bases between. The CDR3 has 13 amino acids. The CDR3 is CASRIGQTYEQYF. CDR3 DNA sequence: TGTGCCAGCAGGATTGGACAGACCTACGAGCAGTACTTC.

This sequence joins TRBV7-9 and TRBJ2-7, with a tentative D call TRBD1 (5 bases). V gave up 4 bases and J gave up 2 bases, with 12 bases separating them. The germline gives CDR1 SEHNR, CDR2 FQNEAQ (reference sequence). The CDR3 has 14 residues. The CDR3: CASSYSGQAYEQYF. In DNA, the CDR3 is TGTGCCAGCAGCTACTCAGGACAAGCCTACGAGCAGTACTTC.

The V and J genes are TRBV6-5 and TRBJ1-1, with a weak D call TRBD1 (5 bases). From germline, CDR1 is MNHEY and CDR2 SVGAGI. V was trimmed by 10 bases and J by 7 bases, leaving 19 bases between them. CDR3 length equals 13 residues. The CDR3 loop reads CATTRGKEDEAFF. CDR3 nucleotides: TGTGCCACCACTCGGGGGAAGGAGGATGAAGCTTTCTTT.

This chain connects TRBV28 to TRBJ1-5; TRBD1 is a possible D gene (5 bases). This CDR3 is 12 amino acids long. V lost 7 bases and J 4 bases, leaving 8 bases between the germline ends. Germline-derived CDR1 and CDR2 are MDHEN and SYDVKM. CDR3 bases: TGTGCCAGCAACGGGGGGAATCAGCCCCAGCATTTT. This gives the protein CASNGGNQPQHF. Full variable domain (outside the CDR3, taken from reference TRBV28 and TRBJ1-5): DVKVTQSSRYLVKRTGEKVFLECVQDMDHENMFWYRQDPGLGLRLIYFSYDVKMKEKGDIPEGYSVSREKKERFSLILESASTNQTSMYLCASNGGNQPQHFGDGTRLSIL.

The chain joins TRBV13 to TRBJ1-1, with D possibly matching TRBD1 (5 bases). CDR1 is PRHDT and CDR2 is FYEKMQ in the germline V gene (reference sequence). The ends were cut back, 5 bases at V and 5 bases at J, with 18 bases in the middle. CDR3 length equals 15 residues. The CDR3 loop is CASSPAGRGVTEAFF. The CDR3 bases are TGTGCCAGCAGCCCGGCAGGACGGGGGGTGACTGAAGCTTTCTTT. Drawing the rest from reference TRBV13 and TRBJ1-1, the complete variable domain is AAGVIQSPRHLIKEKRETATLKCYPIPRHDTVYWYQQGPGQDPQFLISFYEKMQSDKGSIPDRFSAQQFSDYHSELNMSSLELGDSALYFCASSPAGRGVTEAFFGQGTRLTVV.